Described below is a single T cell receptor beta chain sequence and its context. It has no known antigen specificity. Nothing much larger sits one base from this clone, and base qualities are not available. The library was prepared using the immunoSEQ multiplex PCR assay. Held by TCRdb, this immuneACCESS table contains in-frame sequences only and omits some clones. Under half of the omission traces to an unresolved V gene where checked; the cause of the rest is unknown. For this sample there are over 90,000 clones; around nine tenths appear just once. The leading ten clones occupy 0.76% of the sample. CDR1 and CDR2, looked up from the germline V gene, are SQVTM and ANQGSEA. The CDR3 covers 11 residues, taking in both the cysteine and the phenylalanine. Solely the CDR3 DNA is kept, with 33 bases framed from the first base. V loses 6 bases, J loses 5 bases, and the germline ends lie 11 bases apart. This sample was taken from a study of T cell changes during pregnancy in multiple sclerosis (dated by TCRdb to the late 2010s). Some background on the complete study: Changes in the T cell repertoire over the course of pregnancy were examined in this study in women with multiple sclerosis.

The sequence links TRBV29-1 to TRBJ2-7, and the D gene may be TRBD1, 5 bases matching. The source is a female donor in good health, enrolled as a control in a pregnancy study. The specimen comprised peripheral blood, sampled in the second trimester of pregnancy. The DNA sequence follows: TGCAGCGTCCTCAGGGATGACGAGCAGTACTTC. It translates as CSVLRDDEQYF.